This entry describes one T cell receptor (beta chain). In germline, CDR1 is MDHEN, CDR2 SYDVKM. The CDR3 spans 13 residues. The V gene lost 4 bases and the J gene lost 1 base, with 7 bases spanning the gap. This sample stems from a study of blood T cell repertoires in COVID-19. Study at large: Researchers got acute and convalescent COVID-19 samples from the United States, Italy and Spain. Sources were T cells, B-cell-depleted T cells, or PBMCs; the material itself was cDNA or gDNA.

In the study's own analysis: Reference gene primer amplification yielded estimated nucleated cell counts. Here immunoSEQ multiplex PCR was the method, and the copy in TCRdb shows in-frame clones only, minus some. Clonal size and the V and J genes are those of that table, whereas D and trimming came from the DNA. There are about 180,000 clones in the sample; 82% occur only once, and roughly 9.1% lies in the top ten. The sequence came from a woman in her 70s with acute or convalescent COVID-19. Sequencing input: peripheral blood. The chain links TRBV28 to TRBJ1-2; maybe TRBD1 (5 bases). CDR3 DNA: TGTGCCAGCAGTTGGGGGGATAACTATGGCTACACCTTC. Its translation: CASSWGDNYGYTF.